This T cell receptor beta chain was recorded in a study of T cell changes during pregnancy in multiple sclerosis. This table comes from immunoSEQ multiplex PCR, and its TCRdb copy is limited to in-frame clones, with some not included. The sample lists under 70,000 clones; around 90% were seen once. This clone has only one observation. This receptor was obtained from a female donor with multiple sclerosis, enrolled in a pregnancy study. Here the sequenced sample was peripheral blood, taken in the second trimester of pregnancy.

As DNA, the CDR3 is TGTGCCAGCAGCTGGCGGGGGGGCCGTAACGAGCAGTACTTC. Its protein product is CASSWRGGRNEQYF. This chain joins TRBV5-4 and TRBJ2-7; 9 bases match TRBD2. Looked up from germline, CDR1 is SGHNT and CDR2 is YYREEE (reference sequence). The CDR3 totals 14 residues. The ends lost 3 bases at V and 5 bases at J; junction bases unmatched: 6.